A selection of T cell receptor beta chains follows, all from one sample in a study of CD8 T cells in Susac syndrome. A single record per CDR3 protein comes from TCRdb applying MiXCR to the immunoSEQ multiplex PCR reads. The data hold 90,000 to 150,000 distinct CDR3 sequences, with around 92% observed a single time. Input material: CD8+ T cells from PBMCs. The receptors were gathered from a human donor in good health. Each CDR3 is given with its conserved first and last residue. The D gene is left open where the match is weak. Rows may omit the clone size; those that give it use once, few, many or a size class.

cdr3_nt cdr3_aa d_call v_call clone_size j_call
TGCAGTGTCAAACGCTCGACTAGCGGGGAAGAGACCCAGTACTTC CSVKRSTSGEETQYF TRBD2 TRBV20-1 - TRBJ2-5
TGTGCCAGCAGTTGGGGCGCTGAAGCTTTCTTT CASSWGAEAFF - TRBV6-1 - TRBJ1-1
TGTGCCAGCAGTAGGACTAGCGGGAGAAGGGTGACCCAGTACTTC CASSRTSGRRVTQYF TRBD2 TRBV27 - TRBJ2-5
TGTGCCAGCTTCCCATGGGGCGGGGGGACAGATACGCAGTATTTT CASFPWGGGTDTQYF TRBD2 TRBV6-5 - TRBJ2-3
TGTGCCAGCAGCTTACCGGGGGCCAACACTGAAGCTTTCTTT CASSLPGANTEAFF - TRBV7-9 - TRBJ1-1
TGTGCCACCAGCAGAGCTAGTTGGCGGGACGGGGAGCTGTTTTTT CATSRASWRDGELFF - TRBV15 - TRBJ2-2
TGTGCCAGCAGTTTATACCGGGACGAGCAGTACTTC CASSLYRDEQYF - TRBV12-3/TRBV12-4 - TRBJ2-7
TGTGCCTGGAGTCCGCGAAGCAATCAGCCCCAGCATTTT CAWSPRSNQPQHF - TRBV30 - TRBJ1-5
TGTGCCAGCACCCTGGACAGGTCCTACGAGCAGTACTTC CASTLDRSYEQYF TRBD1 TRBV12-3/TRBV12-4 - TRBJ2-7
TGTGCCAGCAGCTCACCGCCGACGAACACTGAAGCTTTCTTT CASSSPPTNTEAFF - TRBV7-9 once TRBJ1-1
TGTGCCAGCAGTTACTCCTCCGGGGGTCAGCCCCAGCATTTT CASSYSSGGQPQHF - TRBV6-2/TRBV6-3 - TRBJ1-5
TGTGCCAGCAGCTTAGTGTCTAGCGGGTCATACGAGCAGTACTTC CASSLVSSGSYEQYF TRBD2 TRBV7-8 - TRBJ2-7